The next 30 T cell receptor beta chains were all read from a single sample in a study of blood T cell repertoires in COVID-19. The repertoire was sequenced with immunoSEQ multiplex PCR; TCRdb's copy has only in-frame clones and lacks some. The sample has fewer than 90,000 clones, 70% to 90% seen once. The sequencing input was peripheral blood. These receptors were obtained from a man between 70 and 80 years old with active COVID-19.

V usage is TRBV9 and J usage is TRBJ2-7; the match to TRBD1 covers 12 bases. This CDR3 region has 15 residues. The ends lost 4 bases at V and 4 bases at J; junction bases unmatched: 6. CDR1 is SGDLS, CDR2 YYNGEE, per germline. The CDR3 sequence: CASSPRDRGRYEQYF. In nucleotides, the CDR3 is TGTGCCAGCAGCCCCCGGGACAGGGGGCGATACGAGCAGTACTTC.

The rearrangement joins TRBV6-5 to TRBJ2-3; D might be TRBD1 (6 bases). Between the trimmed V and J ends, which lost 6 bases and 1 base, there was a span of 11 bases. Germline CDR1 is MNHEY and CDR2 is SVGAGI. The CDR3 is 14 residues long. CDR3 in DNA: TGTGCCAGCAGACAGGGTTGGGGCACAGATACGCAGTATTTT. It specifies CASRQGWGTDTQYF.

This sequence joins TRBV19 and TRBJ1-2; 7 bases map to TRBD1. The CDR3 has 14 amino acids. Losses at the gene ends were 6 bases for V and 4 bases for J; bases not matched to a gene: 8. Germline loops: CDR1 LNHDA, CDR2 SQIVND (reference sequence). For the CDR3, the DNA is TGTGCCAGTAGATCCCAGGGGGTAGGCTATGGCTACACCTTC. Translated: CASRSQGVGYGYTF.

This chain uses TRBV18 with TRBJ2-2; D uncertain. CDR1 KGHSH and CDR2 LQKENI come from the germline V gene. V was cut by 3 bases and J by 10 bases, with 9 bases left in between. The CDR3 contains 12 residues. The CDR3 DNA sequence: TGTGCCAGCTCACCGGGCACCCCGGAGCTGTTTTTT. Translation gives CASSPGTPELFF.

The J gene is TRBJ2-7, the V gene TRBV29-1; tentative D call: TRBD1 (5 bases). The germline V and J ends were trimmed by 0 bases and 2 bases, with 14 bases remaining between them. Germline V gene sequence: CDR1 SQVTM, CDR2 ANQGSEA. The CDR3 is 15 residues long. The CDR3 is CSVEDQGPTPYEQYF. For the CDR3, the DNA is TGCAGCGTTGAAGATCAGGGTCCCACTCCCTACGAGCAGTACTTC.

This sequence joins TRBV30 and TRBJ2-6, with D possibly being TRBD1 (5 bases). Germline V gene data show CDR1 as GTSNPN and CDR2 as SVGIG (reference sequence). CDR3 length equals 14 residues. With 0 bases removed from V and 4 bases from J, the gap between germline ends came to 7 bases. CDR3 sequence reads: CAWSVGAGANVLTF. The CDR3 nucleotides are TGTGCCTGGAGTGTAGGGGCCGGGGCCAACGTCCTGACTTTC.

In DNA, the CDR3 is TGTGCCATCAGTGAGTCGGGGGGACAGGGTGGATACGAGCAGTACTTC. Translated: CAISESGGQGGYEQYF. The rearrangement joins TRBV10-3 to TRBJ2-7; 9 bases match TRBD1. The germline V gene has CDR1 ENHRY and CDR2 SYGVKD. CDR3 size: 16 residues. V was clipped by 0 bases and J by 4 bases; unmatched bases: 7.

The rearrangement uses TRBV7-2 and TRBJ1-4, with 9 bases identical to TRBD1. The CDR3 loop spans 14 amino acids. CDR1 is SGHTA, CDR2 FQGNSA, per germline. With 5 bases clipped from V and 8 bases from J, the junction kept 6 bases outside the gene matches. CDR3: CASSADRGREKLFF. CDR3 coding DNA: TGTGCCAGCAGCGCGGACAGGGGTAGGGAAAAACTGTTTTTT.

This clone appeared once. This chain connects TRBV7-2 to TRBJ2-4; TRBD1 might be the D (5 bases). The CDR3 extends over 15 amino acids. CDR1 and CDR2 from the germline V gene are SGHTA and FQGNSA. V was clipped by 5 bases and J by 7 bases, with 18 bases between them. The CDR3 reads CASSQGTSTGNIQYF. The CDR3 coding sequence is TGTGCCAGCAGCCAGGGCACCTCCACCGGGAACATTCAGTACTTC. Full variable domain (rest looked up from reference TRBV7-2 and TRBJ2-4): GAGVSQSPSNKVTEKGKDVELRCDPISGHTALYWYRQSLGQGLEFLIYFQGNSAPDKSGLPSDRFSAERTGGSVSTLTIQRTQQEDSAVYLCASSQGTSTGNIQYFGAGTRLSVL.

The chain has TRBV24-1 and TRBJ2-7; tentative D call: TRBD2 (7 bases). V lost 4 bases, J lost 1 base, and 16 bases lay in between. Germline CDR1 reads KGHDR; CDR2 reads SFDVKD. The CDR3 runs 16 residues. Here the CDR3 reads CATSDPGLGGSYEQYF. CDR3 sequence (DNA): TGTGCCACCAGTGACCCAGGACTAGGGGGTTCCTACGAGCAGTACTTC.

This chain links TRBV25-1 with TRBJ2-1, with D maybe TRBD2 (6 bases). Trimming took off 7 bases at V and 6 bases at J, with 13 bases between the two ends. The CDR3 spans 13 residues. CDR1 is MGHDK and CDR2 is SYGVNS in the germline V gene. The CDR3 DNA reads as TGTGCCAGCACGGCTAGCGTCCTCAATGAGCAGTTCTTC. Amino acids: CASTASVLNEQFF.

The sample holds a few counts of this clone. The chain uses TRBV4-2 and TRBJ2-3; D unresolved. The CDR3 contains 12 residues. The V and J ends lost 5 bases and 8 bases respectively, with 11 bases between them. The germline V gene encodes CDR1 LGHNA and CDR2 YNFKEQ. This chain's CDR3 is CASSTPGGTQYF. In DNA, the CDR3 is TGTGCCAGCAGCACCCCCGGTGGTACGCAGTATTTT.

The V and J genes are TRBV6-5 and TRBJ1-5, with a tentative D call TRBD1 (6 bases). V was pared by 5 bases and J by 4 bases, with 9 bases between. Germline V gives CDR1 MNHEY, CDR2 SVGAGI. The CDR3 covers 13 residues. The CDR3 DNA reads TGTGCCAGCAGTAGGGGGGGGAATCAGCCCCAGCATTTT. Translation: CASSRGGNQPQHF.

The chain uses TRBV28 and TRBJ1-3; maybe TRBD1 (5 bases). V lost 3 bases, J lost 2 bases, and 11 bases lay in between. There are 15 residues in the CDR3. Germline V gene lookup returns CDR1 MDHEN and CDR2 SYDVKM. CDR3 sequence: CASSFPAGTGNTIYF. The DNA for the CDR3 is TGTGCCAGCAGTTTTCCCGCAGGGACTGGAAACACCATATATTTT.

The chain recombines TRBV7-2 with TRBJ2-1, with D possibly TRBD2 on 6 matching bases. Trimming removed 5 bases at V and 8 bases at J, with 13 bases between. The germline V gene has CDR1 SGHTA and CDR2 FQGNSA. This CDR3 region has 13 residues. Here the CDR3 reads CASSTRDCDEQFF. The CDR3 bases are TGTGCCAGCAGCACCCGGGACTGCGATGAGCAGTTCTTC.

The gene calls are TRBV6-2 or TRBV6-3 and TRBJ2-5; 12 bases match TRBD2. The length of the CDR3 is 16 residues. With 5 bases clipped from V and 5 bases from J, the junction kept 9 bases outside the gene matches. CDR1 and CDR2 from the germline V gene are MNHEY and SVGEGT. CDR3 region: CASSRGTSGLVETQYF. For the CDR3, the DNA is TGTGCCAGCAGTCGCGGGACTAGCGGGTTGGTTGAGACCCAGTACTTC.

The chain links TRBV6-1 to TRBJ2-2; 9 bases line up with TRBD2. Germline V CDR1 and CDR2: MNHNS, SASEGT. This CDR3 has 17 residues. Trimming cost V 4 bases and J 3 bases; bases outside gene matches: 9. In nucleotides, the CDR3 is TGTGCCAGCAGTGGGCTAGCGGGGCTCCGAGACACCGGGGAGCTGTTTTTT. It is translated as CASSGLAGLRDTGELFF.

This chain joins TRBV30 and TRBJ1-6, with D maybe TRBD1 (6 bases). Germline V lookup: CDR1 GTSNPN, CDR2 SVGIG (reference sequence). The CDR3 spans 17 residues. The V and J ends lost 2 bases and 9 bases respectively, with 23 bases between them. CDR3 nucleotides: TGTGCCTGGAGTATCGGGAGGGGGACCCCTCGGGGTTCACCCCTCCACTTT. This encodes CAWSIGRGTPRGSPLHF.

The chain couples TRBV9 to TRBJ1-3; 8 bases fit TRBD1. The CDR3 runs to 15 residues. Per germline, CDR1 SGDLS and CDR2 YYNGEE. After removal of 3 bases from V and 4 bases from J, the junction contained 6 bases not matched to a gene. For the CDR3, the DNA is TGTGCCAGCAGCGGGACAGGGCTTCCCGGAAACACCATATATTTT. This sequence encodes CASSGTGLPGNTIYF. Together with reference TRBV9 and TRBJ1-3, the CDR3 gives the full variable domain: DSGVTQTPKHLITATGQRVTLRCSPRSGDLSVYWYQQSLDQGLQFLIQYYNGEERAKGNILERFSAQQFPDLHSELNLSSLELGDSALYFCASSGTGLPGNTIYFGEGSWLTVV.

This clone was picked up one time. In DNA, the CDR3 is TGCAGCGTTGCGGTAGCGGGAGGGCCGGTAGATACGCAGTATTTT. This codes for CSVAVAGGPVDTQYF. The V gene is TRBV29-1, the J gene TRBJ2-3; TRBD2 matches 11 bases. Germline V gene lookup returns CDR1 SQVTM and CDR2 ANQGSEA. The CDR3 loop spans 15 amino acids. J was trimmed by 5 bases and V by 4 bases; bases with no gene match: 8.

V usage is TRBV7-3 and J usage is TRBJ1-1; D perhaps matches TRBD1 (6 bases). Germline V gives CDR1 SGHTA, CDR2 FQGTGA. Between the trimmed V and J ends, which lost 5 bases and 1 base, there was a span of 11 bases. CDR3 length: 14 amino acids. CDR3 nucleotides: TGTGCCAGCAGCCCGGGACACTCGAACACTGAAGCTTTCTTT. Amino acids: CASSPGHSNTEAFF.

The chain combines TRBV18 with TRBJ2-7, with a possible D match to TRBD1 (7 bases). The CDR3 covers 14 residues. Per the germline V gene, CDR1 is KGHSH and CDR2 is LQKENI. Trimming left V 4 bases short and J 5 bases short, with 15 bases between. DNA of the CDR3: TGTGCCAGCTCACGCACAGGGGTAGCGGACGAGCAGTACTTC. This codes for CASSRTGVADEQYF.

This clone is a singleton in its sample. The gene calls are TRBV28 and TRBJ1-1, with TRBD1 matching 11 bases. The CDR3 spans 13 residues. Germline V gene lookup returns CDR1 MDHEN and CDR2 SYDVKM. V lost 6 bases to trimming and J lost 7 bases; unmatched junction nucleotides: 4. The CDR3 protein is CASRDRGRSEAFF. The CDR3 region has the DNA TGTGCCAGCAGGGACAGGGGGCGAAGTGAAGCTTTCTTT.

This clone was seen once. The J gene is TRBJ2-6, the V gene TRBV4-3; 10 nucleotides align to TRBD1. V trimming: 5 bases; J trimming: 5 bases; junction bases outside the gene matches: 12. Germline V gene lookup returns CDR1 LGHNA and CDR2 YSLEER. This CDR3 has 18 residues. The chain's CDR3 is CASSSLGDRGPRANVLTF. CDR3 sequence (DNA): TGCGCCAGCAGCTCCCTAGGGGACAGGGGCCCTCGGGCCAACGTCCTGACTTTC.

The rearrangement joins TRBV12-5 to TRBJ1-4; a weak D match, TRBD1 (6 bases). The CDR3 spans 13 residues. V lost 4 bases to trimming and J lost 10 bases, with 13 bases between them. Germline CDR1 LGHNT, CDR2 FRNRAP. The CDR3 DNA is TGTGCTAGTGGTTGCCCCCCCAGGGGAAAACTGTTTTTT. Translated: CASGCPPRGKLFF.

The chain employs TRBV2 and TRBJ1-1; D ambiguous. CDR3 length: 10 amino acids. Trimming left V 10 bases short and J 3 bases short, with 6 bases between. CDR1 is SNHLY and CDR2 is FYNNEI in the germline V gene. CDR3 protein: CATGDTEAFF. CDR3 sequence (DNA): TGTGCCACCGGGGACACTGAAGCTTTCTTT. The full variable domain, in which reference TRBV2 and TRBJ1-1 provide the parts outside the CDR3, is EPEVTQTPSHQVTQMGQEVILRCVPISNHLYFYWYRQILGQKVEFLVSFYNNEISEKSEIFDDQFSVERPDGSNFTLKIRSTKLEDSAMYFCATGDTEAFFGQGTRLTVV.

The genes are TRBV7-3 and TRBJ2-5, with D uncertain. Germline V CDR1 and CDR2: SGHTA, FQGTGA. The length of the CDR3 is 12 residues. Trimming cost V 5 bases and J 4 bases, with 8 bases left between them. The CDR3 is CASSHPGETQYF. CDR3 coding DNA: TGTGCCAGCAGCCACCCCGGAGAGACCCAGTACTTC.

The chain recombines TRBV19 with TRBJ1-5; perhaps TRBD1 as D (6 bases). This CDR3 comprises 16 residues. CDR1 and CDR2 (germline): LNHDA, SQIVND (reference sequence). Trimming removed 5 bases at V and 2 bases at J, with 16 bases between. CDR3 sequence (DNA): TGTGCCAGTAGTCCAAGGGGGGGCGCCGGCAATCAGCCCCAGCATTTT. It encodes CASSPRGGAGNQPQHF.

The chain uses TRBV2 and TRBJ1-2; 11 bases are shared with TRBD1. The CDR3 length is 15 residues. V lost 5 bases, J lost 2 bases, and 4 bases stayed unmatched. The germline V gene encodes CDR1 SNHLY and CDR2 FYNNEI. CDR3 loop: CASSWTGGANYGYTF. As DNA, the CDR3 is TGTGCCAGCAGTTGGACAGGGGGCGCAAACTATGGCTACACCTTC.

This chain links TRBV3-1 (or the pseudogene TRBV3-2) with TRBJ2-1; TRBD2 aligns across 12 bases. The germline gives CDR1 LGHDT, CDR2 YNNKEL (reference sequence). J was trimmed by 0 bases and V by 4 bases; bases with no gene match: 13. This CDR3 region has 20 residues. CDR3 DNA sequence: TGTGCCAGCAGCCCCCCGGGACTAGCGGGCCCACCTAGCTCCTACAATGAGCAGTTCTTC. Amino acids: CASSPPGLAGPPSSYNEQFF.